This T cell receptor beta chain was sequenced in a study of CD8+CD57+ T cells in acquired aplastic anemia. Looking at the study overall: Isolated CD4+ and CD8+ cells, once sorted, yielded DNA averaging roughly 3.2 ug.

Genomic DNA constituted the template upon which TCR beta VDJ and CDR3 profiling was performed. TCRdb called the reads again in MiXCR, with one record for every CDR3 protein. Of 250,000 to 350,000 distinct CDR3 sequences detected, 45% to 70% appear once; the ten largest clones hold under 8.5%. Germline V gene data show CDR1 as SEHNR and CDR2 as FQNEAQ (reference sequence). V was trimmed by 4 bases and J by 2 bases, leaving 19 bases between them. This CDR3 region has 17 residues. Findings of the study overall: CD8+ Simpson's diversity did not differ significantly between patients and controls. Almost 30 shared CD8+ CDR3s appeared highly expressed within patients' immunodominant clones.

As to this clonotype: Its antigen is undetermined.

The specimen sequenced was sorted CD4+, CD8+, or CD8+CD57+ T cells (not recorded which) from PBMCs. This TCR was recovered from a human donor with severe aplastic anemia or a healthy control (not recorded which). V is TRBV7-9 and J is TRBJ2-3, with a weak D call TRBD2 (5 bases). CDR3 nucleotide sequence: TGTGCCAGCAGCTCCCCCTTATCGCCGGGAAACACAGATACGCAGTATTTT. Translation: CASSSPLSPGNTDTQYF.